The source of this T cell receptor (beta chain) is a study of cytomegalovirus exposure and HLA in healthy donors (dated by TCRdb to about 2017). About the investigation overall: The roughly 670 repertoires of the first cohort and the 110 or so validation repertoires were produced on the same platform, according to a later analysis. The study aimed to test whether cataloging public T cell receptors could reveal signatures of past pathogen exposure. Besides the first cohort of some 670 subjects, a separate validation cohort made up of roughly 120 different subjects was used. To predict cytomegalovirus infection status, the study brought together high-throughput TCR immunosequencing, statistical association of individual TCRs with disease status, and machine learning.

Library method: the immunoSEQ multiplex PCR assay. The study's processing was this. A statistical classification framework was built for diagnosing cytomegalovirus status from the catalog of TCR beta chain sequences. As stored in TCRdb, this immuneACCESS dataset retains in-frame rearrangements with V and J assigned. A fraction of the clones does not appear; measured against another copy, unresolved V genes explain less than half of the discrepancy, and the remainder lacks a known reason. That table gives V, J and clone size, and the DNA gave D and trimming. For this sample there are about 57,000 clones; about 90% appear just once. Around 1.3% of the sample is taken by the ten largest. A remark on this clone: No antigen is known for it. No much larger clone exists at a distance of one base, and base qualities are not known.

Looking up the germline V gene yields CDR1 SGHRS and CDR2 YFSETQ. The junction shows trimming of 4 bases on V and 2 bases on J, plus 13 bases between the germline ends. There are 15 amino acids in the CDR3, from cysteine to phenylalanine inclusive. The DNA shown is the 45-base CDR3, in frame from base 1. The donors belonged to the validation cohort of around 120 subjects, which was separate from the approximately 660-subject first cohort. On the study overall, not on this receptor specifically: A later analysis had no HLA typing for the validation cohort, so co-occurrence there was scored across all 130 or so repertoires. A few of the identified cytomegalovirus-associated TCR beta chains were confirmed in vitro to be specific for cytomegalovirus antigens. While some public TCRs were present in many individuals, most TCR sequences turned up only very rarely across donors. In the study, about 150 TCR beta chains were listed as associated with cytomegalovirus. According to the authors, the approach could potentially be generalized to other disease states and immunological phenotypes. Of the cluster scores, around 95% were above 0 in a later analysis, which found that TCRs clustered in the first cohort also tended to co-occur in the approximately 110 validation repertoires. In both the original and validation cohorts, the classifier was reported to diagnose cytomegalovirus status with high specificity and sensitivity.

The sequenced material came from PBMCs. The clonotype originates from a woman under 30 in good health and CMV-seronegative. This chain joins TRBV5-1 to TRBJ1-5; a weak D assignment points to TRBD1 (5 bases agree). The CDR3 reads as follows: CASSPSDTGNQPQHF. The DNA sequence is TGCGCCAGCAGCCCTTCGGACACCGGCAATCAGCCCCAGCATTTT.